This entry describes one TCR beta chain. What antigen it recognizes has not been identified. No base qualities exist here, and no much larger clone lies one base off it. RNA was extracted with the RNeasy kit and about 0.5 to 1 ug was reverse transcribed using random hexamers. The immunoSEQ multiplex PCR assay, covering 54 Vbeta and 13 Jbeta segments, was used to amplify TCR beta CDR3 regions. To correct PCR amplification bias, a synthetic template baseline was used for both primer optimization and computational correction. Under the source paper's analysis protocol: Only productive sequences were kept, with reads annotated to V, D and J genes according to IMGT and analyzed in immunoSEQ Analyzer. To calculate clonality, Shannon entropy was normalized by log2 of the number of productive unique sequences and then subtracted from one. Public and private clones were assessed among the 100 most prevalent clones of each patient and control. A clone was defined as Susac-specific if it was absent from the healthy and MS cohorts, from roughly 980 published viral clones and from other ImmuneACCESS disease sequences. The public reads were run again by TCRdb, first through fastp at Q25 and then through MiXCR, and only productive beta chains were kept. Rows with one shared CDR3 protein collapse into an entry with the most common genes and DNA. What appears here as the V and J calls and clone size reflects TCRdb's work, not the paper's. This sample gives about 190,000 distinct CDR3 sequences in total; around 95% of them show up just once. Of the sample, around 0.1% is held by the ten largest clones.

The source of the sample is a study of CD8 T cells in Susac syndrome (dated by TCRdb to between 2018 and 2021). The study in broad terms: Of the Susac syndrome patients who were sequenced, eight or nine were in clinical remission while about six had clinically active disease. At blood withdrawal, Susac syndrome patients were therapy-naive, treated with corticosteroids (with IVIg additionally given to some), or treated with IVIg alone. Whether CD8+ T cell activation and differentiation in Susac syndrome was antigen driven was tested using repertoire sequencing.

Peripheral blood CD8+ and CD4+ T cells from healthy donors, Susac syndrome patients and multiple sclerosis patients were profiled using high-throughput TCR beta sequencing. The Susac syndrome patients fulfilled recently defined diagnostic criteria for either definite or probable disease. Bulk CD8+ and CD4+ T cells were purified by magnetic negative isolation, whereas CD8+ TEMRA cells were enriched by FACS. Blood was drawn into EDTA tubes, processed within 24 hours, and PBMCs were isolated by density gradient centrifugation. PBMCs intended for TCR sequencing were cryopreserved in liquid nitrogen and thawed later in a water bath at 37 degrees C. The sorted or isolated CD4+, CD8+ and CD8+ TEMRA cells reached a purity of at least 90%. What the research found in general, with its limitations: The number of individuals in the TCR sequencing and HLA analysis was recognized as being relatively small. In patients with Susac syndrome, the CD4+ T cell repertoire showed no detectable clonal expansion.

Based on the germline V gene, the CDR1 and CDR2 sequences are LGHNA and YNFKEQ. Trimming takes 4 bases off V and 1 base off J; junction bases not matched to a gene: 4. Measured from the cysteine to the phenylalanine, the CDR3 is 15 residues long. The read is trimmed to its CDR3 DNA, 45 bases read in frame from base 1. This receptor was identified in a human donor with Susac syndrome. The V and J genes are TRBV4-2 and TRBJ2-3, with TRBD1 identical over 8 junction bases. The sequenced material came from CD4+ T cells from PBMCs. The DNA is TGTGCCAGCAGCCCCGGGACAGGAGGCACAGATACGCAGTATTTT. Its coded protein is CASSPGTGGTDTQYF.